This T cell receptor (beta chain) derives from a study of blood T cell repertoires in COVID-19. Germline CDR1 reads SGHRS; CDR2 reads YFSETQ. V trimming: 4 bases; J trimming: 6 bases; junction bases outside the gene matches: 4. This CDR3 has 14 amino acids. Sequencing used immunoSEQ multiplex PCR; TCRdb keeps in-frame clones, though not all of them. This sample has about 62,000 clones; around 84% occur once, and the top ten carry roughly 1%. The chain carries TRBV5-1 and TRBJ1-1; 12 bases align to TRBD1. Source material: peripheral blood. This TCR derives from a man in his 70s with acute or convalescent COVID-19. CDR3 loop: CASSPGQGASEAFF. In nucleotides, the CDR3 is TGCGCCAGCAGCCCGGGACAGGGGGCCTCTGAAGCTTTCTTT.